The 11 T cell receptor beta chains given below trace back to one sample, sequenced in a study of T cells in Graves' hyperthyroidism and ophthalmopathy. Amplification of TCR beta CDR3 regions was performed using RNA transcripts as template. The study used the HTBI primer set for a first-round RT-PCR of the TCR CDR3. MiXCR, applied by TCRdb to the multiplex PCR reads, yields one record per CDR3 protein. The table records about 590,000 distinct CDR3 sequences, about a sixth of them present only once. Sequenced input: blood. The receptors were sampled from a young woman with Graves' hyperthyroidism.

This clonotype has only one observation. The CDR3, as DNA: TGCGCCAGCAGCCAAGTAACATCGGAGGAGCAGTACTTC. This gives the protein CASSQVTSEEQYF. The V and J genes are TRBV4-1 and TRBJ2-7, with D unclear. The CDR3 covers 13 residues. The ends were cut back, 1 base at V and 7 bases at J, with 11 bases in the middle. The germline V gene has CDR1 MGHRA and CDR2 YSYEKL.

Of note for this clonotype: A much bigger clone sits one base away, suggesting this may be a read error. The J gene is TRBJ2-7, the V gene TRBV13; D remains ambiguous. V was shortened by 2 bases and J by 6 bases, with 14 bases between the two germline ends. Germline loops: CDR1 PRHDT, CDR2 FYEKMQ (reference sequence). The CDR3 is 14 amino acids. Here the CDR3 reads CASSLWALPCEQYF. CDR3 DNA: TGTGCCAGCAGCTTATGGGCACTTCCCTGCGAGCAGTACTTC.

This clonotype was found many times. The chain joins TRBV7-9 to TRBJ1-2, with D tentatively TRBD1 (5 bases). V shed 8 bases and J shed 8 bases, with 21 bases lying between them. The CDR3 has 14 amino acids. CDR1 SEHNR and CDR2 FQNEAQ come from the germline V gene (reference sequence). This chain's CDR3 is CASAAGTEYGGYTF. The DNA of the CDR3 is TGTGCCAGCGCGGCCGGGACGGAATATGGAGGCTACACCTTC.

CDR3: CASSSAGGGNEQFF. CDR3 in DNA: TGTGCCAGCAGTTCTGCGGGAGGTGGCAATGAGCAGTTCTTC. The chain combines TRBV27 with TRBJ2-1; 8 bases map to TRBD2. The CDR3 is 14 amino acids. Trimming removed 4 bases from V and 6 bases from J; junction bases left unmatched: 5. Germline V gene data show CDR1 as MNHEY and CDR2 as SMNVEV (reference sequence).

CDR3 DNA sequence: TGTGCCAGCACGGGGGGGATAGATGAGCAGTTCTTC. It specifies CASTGGIDEQFF. The chain recombines TRBV6-1 with TRBJ2-1; 8 nucleotides align to TRBD2. This CDR3 is 12 amino acids long. V dropped 7 bases and J dropped 8; count of bases not matched to a gene: 4. Germline values: CDR1 MNHNS, CDR2 SASEGT.

There are many counts of this clonotype. This chain uses TRBV20-1 with TRBJ2-3; a possible D gene is TRBD2 (5 bases). This CDR3 contains 15 residues. V was shortened by 8 bases and J by 6 bases, with 24 bases between the two germline ends. The germline gives CDR1 DFQATT, CDR2 SNEGSKA (reference sequence). The CDR3 reads CSPINYLGSEDTQYF. Here the CDR3 DNA reads TGCAGTCCTATAAACTATTTGGGGAGCGAGGATACGCAGTATTTT.

In this sample, this clonotype turned up many times. V gene TRBV12-3 or TRBV12-4 combines with J gene TRBJ2-1; D is unresolved. V lost 3 bases and J 7 bases, leaving 7 bases between the germline ends. The CDR3 length is 12 residues. The CDR3 nucleotides read TGTGCCAGCAGTTTTAAAGAGAATGAGCAGTTCTTC. As protein: CASSFKENEQFF.

As to this clonotype: This sequence may be a read error, since a much larger clone differs from it by one base. V and J are TRBV6-2 or TRBV6-3 and TRBJ2-1; 10 bases map to TRBD2. The CDR3 runs 20 residues. Looked up from germline, CDR1 is MNHEY and CDR2 is SVGEGT. V lost 2 bases and J lost 2; bases outside the gene matches: 15. This chain's CDR3 is CASSYAISGRAGDTYNEQFF. CDR3 nucleotide sequence: TGTGCCAGCAGTTACGCCATAAGCGGGAGGGCCGGAGATACCTACAATGAGCAGTTCTTC.

This chain uses TRBV4-2 with TRBJ2-7; maybe TRBD1 (6 bases). V shed 2 bases and J shed 3 bases, with 26 bases lying between them. There are 19 residues in the CDR3. Germline values: CDR1 LGHNA, CDR2 YNFKEQ. The CDR3 region has the DNA TGTGCCAGCAGCCAACACCCCCGGACAGCTGACACCCTTTGCTACGAGCAGTACTTC. This sequence encodes CASSQHPRTADTLCYEQYF.

This clonotype appeared many times. V gene TRBV20-1 combines with J gene TRBJ2-2; TRBD2 aligns across 9 bases. Germline CDR1 DFQATT, CDR2 SNEGSKA (reference sequence). Unmatched junction bases numbered 4, after V lost 6 bases and J lost 2 bases. CDR3 length equals 14 residues. The CDR3 DNA is TGCAGTGCCGAGACTAGCGGAAACACCGGGGAGCTGTTTTTT. This encodes CSAETSGNTGELFF.

This clonotype was seen repeatedly, ten times or more. The rearrangement joins TRBV11-3 to TRBJ2-1; weak D call: TRBD2 (6 bases). Germline V gene sequence: CDR1 SGHNT, CDR2 YENEEA. CDR3 size: 13 residues. V was pared by 5 bases and J by 5 bases, with 10 bases between. CDR3 residues: CASSLGTHNEQFF. In DNA form, the CDR3 reads TGTGCCAGCAGCCTCGGGACTCACAATGAGCAGTTCTTC.